A single sample is the source of the 30 T cell receptor beta chains below, sequenced in a study of T-cell memory formation after mild COVID-19. MiXCR, applied by TCRdb to the 5' RACE reads, yields one record per CDR3 protein. The data show fewer than 700,000 distinct CDR3 sequences, about a fifth seen once. The sample taken for sequencing was PBMCs or a T cell subset sorted from them (not recorded which). The receptors derive from an adult woman who had mild COVID-19 (a few samples of this study predate the infection). Cell type and time point are not known.

This chain links TRBV18 with TRBJ1-1; D gene unclear. CDR1 KGHSH and CDR2 LQKENI come from the germline V gene. The V and J ends lost 0 bases and 1 base respectively, with 9 bases between them. This CDR3 region has 15 residues. The CDR3 loop is CASSPPEFANTEAFF. The CDR3 DNA reads TGTGCCAGCTCACCACCAGAGTTCGCGAACACTGAAGCTTTCTTT. Full variable domain (missing parts from reference TRBV18 and TRBJ1-1): NAGVMQNPRHLVRRRGQEARLRCSPMKGHSHVYWYRQLPEEGLKFMVYLQKENIIDESGMPKERFSAEFPKEGPSILRIQQVVRGDSAAYFCASSPPEFANTEAFFGQGTRLTVV.

J is TRBJ1-2 and V is TRBV4-1; 7 bases align to TRBD1. The CDR3 is made up of 17 amino acids. Germline V gives CDR1 MGHRA, CDR2 YSYEKL. V lost 0 bases and J lost 0; bases outside the gene matches: 7. CDR3 sequence (DNA): TGCGCCAGCAGCCAAGAGGGACAGAGGAGGGCTAACTATGGCTACACCTTC. Residues: CASSQEGQRRANYGYTF.

The rearrangement joins TRBV19 to TRBJ1-1; D may be TRBD1 (5 bases). CDR1 LNHDA and CDR2 SQIVND come from the germline V gene (reference sequence). V was shortened by 1 base and J by 1 base, with 7 bases between the two germline ends. This CDR3 has 14 residues. CDR3 residues: CASSIGQSNTEAFF. The CDR3 DNA is TGTGCCAGTAGTATAGGACAGTCGAACACTGAAGCTTTCTTT.

V gene TRBV5-1 combines with J gene TRBJ2-6; either TRBD1 or TRBD2 may supply D (5 bases each). V gave up 4 bases and J gave up 0 bases, with 14 bases separating them. CDR3 length equals 17 residues. Germline CDR1 and CDR2: SGHRS and YFSETQ. The CDR3 DNA reads TGCGCCAGCAGCCCAAGTTCAGGGAGCTCTGGGGCCAACGTCCTGACTTTC. Its translation is CASSPSSGSSGANVLTF.

This rearrangement joins TRBV4-2 to TRBJ2-7; weak D call: TRBD2 (6 bases). Germline V gene sequence: CDR1 LGHNA, CDR2 YNFKEQ. The CDR3 is made up of 14 amino acids. The ends were cut back, 1 base at V and 5 bases at J, with 12 bases in the middle. The CDR3 nucleotides read TGTGCCAGCAGCCAAGGGCCGGGGGACCACGAGCAGTACTTC. Amino acid sequence: CASSQGPGDHEQYF.

In this sample, this clonotype turned up a few times. V gene TRBV7-8 combines with J gene TRBJ2-5; no clear D. Trimming removed 5 bases at V and 3 bases at J, with 16 bases between. The CDR3 totals 15 residues. Germline-derived CDR1 and CDR2 are SGHVS and FQNEAQ. The CDR3 region has the DNA TGTGCCAGCAGCCACGAAAATTCACCTGAAGAGACCCAGTACTTC. Protein: CASSHENSPEETQYF.

This clonotype was counted at least ten times. The chain uses TRBV6-5 and TRBJ2-1, with 8 bases aligning to TRBD1. The V gene end was trimmed by 2 bases and the J gene end by 5 bases; junction bases not matched to a gene: 8. The CDR3 extends over 16 amino acids. Looked up from germline, CDR1 is MNHEY and CDR2 is SVGAGI. The CDR3 sequence is CASSYAPGTGDNEQFF. The CDR3 nucleotides read TGTGCCAGCAGTTACGCCCCCGGGACAGGCGACAATGAGCAGTTCTTC.

The J gene is TRBJ1-1, the V gene TRBV5-6; D remains ambiguous. The CDR3 length is 12 residues. V was shortened by 4 bases and J by 4 bases, with 8 bases between the two germline ends. In germline, CDR1 is SGHDT, CDR2 YYEEEE. Here the CDR3 DNA reads TGTGCCAGCAGCAACGACATCACTGAAGCTTTCTTT. Amino acid sequence: CASSNDITEAFF.

This chain connects TRBV2 to TRBJ2-7; possibly TRBD1 for D (6 bases). This CDR3 has 14 amino acids. In germline, CDR1 is SNHLY, CDR2 FYNNEI. With 2 bases removed from V and 5 bases from J, the gap between germline ends came to 13 bases. CDR3 amino acids: CASSETGKFHEQYF. CDR3 sequence (DNA): TGTGCCAGCAGTGAAACAGGGAAGTTCCACGAGCAGTACTTC.

This clonotype was detected a few times. CDR3 protein: CASSPPPTSGRYEQFF. The CDR3 DNA reads as TGTGCCAGCAGTCCACCCCCGACTAGCGGGAGGTATGAGCAGTTCTTC. V and J are TRBV7-3 and TRBJ2-1, with 13 bases aligning to TRBD2. Germline V gene sequence: CDR1 SGHTA, CDR2 FQGTGA. V shed 6 bases and J 8 bases; nucleotides not matched to a gene: 10. This CDR3 region has 16 residues. The full variable domain, with the rest looked up from reference TRBV7-3 and TRBJ2-1, is GAGVSQTPSNKVTEKGKYVELRCDPISGHTALYWYRQSLGQGPEFLIYFQGTGAADDSGLPNDRFFAVRPEGSVSTLKIQRTERGDSAVYLCASSPPPTSGRYEQFFGPGTRLTVL.

This clonotype was seen more than once but under ten times. This rearrangement joins TRBV24-1 to TRBJ2-1; TRBD2 matches 7 bases. The trim removed 4 bases at V and 8 bases at J, leaving 10 bases unmatched. This CDR3 comprises 15 residues. Germline V gene lookup returns CDR1 KGHDR and CDR2 SFDVKD. This CDR3 reads CATSDPQTSKDEQFF. CDR3 DNA: TGTGCCACCAGTGACCCCCAGACTAGCAAGGATGAGCAGTTCTTC.

The table lists this clonotype with a few counts. The rearrangement joins TRBV6-2 or TRBV6-3 to TRBJ2-2, with TRBD2 matching over 8 bases. CDR1 and CDR2 from the germline V gene are MNHEY and SVGEGT. Trimming at V came to 2 bases and at J to 6 bases, leaving 5 bases not matched to a gene. The CDR3 extends over 15 amino acids. CDR3 sequence reads: CASSYVSGEAGELFF. CDR3 sequence (DNA): TGTGCCAGCAGTTACGTTAGCGGGGAGGCCGGGGAGCTGTTTTTT.

About this clonotype: Germline and junction disagree at one end, which may indicate a read error. This chain joins TRBV7-7 and TRBJ2-2; TRBD1 matches 8 bases. The CDR3 runs to 14 residues. Germline V lookup: CDR1 SSHAT, CDR2 FNYEAQ (reference sequence). This CDR3 reads CASSSTGDTGELFF. The DNA for the CDR3 is TGTGCTAGCAGCTCGACAGGGGACACCGGGGAGCTGTTTTTT.

There are many counts of this clonotype. The chain employs TRBV20-1 and TRBJ2-2; TRBD2 matches at 12 bases. From germline, CDR1 is DFQATT and CDR2 SNEGSKA (reference sequence). The CDR3 length is 13 residues. V lost 5 bases, J lost 7 bases, and 2 bases stayed unmatched. CDR3 amino acids: CSAGGLAGGELFF. The CDR3 DNA is TGCAGTGCTGGGGGACTAGCGGGCGGGGAGCTGTTTTTT.

As to this clonotype: One junction end does not reproduce the germline sequence, and a read error may be involved. The chain joins TRBV5-1 to TRBJ2-7, with D perhaps TRBD2 (6 bases). This CDR3 has 15 residues. CDR1 is SGHRS, CDR2 YFSETQ, per germline. The CDR3 DNA sequence: TGCGCCAGCACCTTGGGAGGTCTTCAGTCCGTGGAGCAGTACTTC. The encoded protein is CASTLGGLQSVEQYF.

V is TRBV20-1 and J is TRBJ2-1; 12 bases are shared with TRBD2. Per germline, CDR1 DFQATT and CDR2 SNEGSKA (reference sequence). The CDR3 contains 16 residues. V was clipped by 5 bases and J by 2 bases; unmatched bases: 7. The CDR3 nucleotides read TGCAGTGCTCCCCTAGCGGGGGGGCTTCCCTACAATGAGCAGTTCTTC. Translation gives CSAPLAGGLPYNEQFF.

This clonotype was observed many times. The genes are TRBV20-1 and TRBJ2-7, with D maybe TRBD1 (6 bases). Looked up from germline, CDR1 is DFQATT and CDR2 is SNEGSKA (reference sequence). The V end was cut by 6 bases, the J end by 5 bases, with 20 bases between. This CDR3 region has 14 residues. The CDR3, as DNA: TGCAGTGCCGCCTTTGGACAGAACGGCGACGAGCAGTACTTC. It is translated as CSAAFGQNGDEQYF.

This clonotype was detected only once. The chain is built from TRBV3-1 and TRBJ2-2, with D perhaps assigned TRBD1 or TRBD2 (5 bases each). This CDR3 spans 13 amino acids. Trimming pared 3 bases from V and 7 bases from J, leaving 9 bases between. Germline V gives CDR1 LGHDT, CDR2 YNNKEL (reference sequence). This chain's CDR3 is CASSQRDGGELFF. CDR3 coding DNA: TGTGCCAGCAGCCAGAGGGACGGCGGGGAGCTGTTTTTT. Drawing the rest from reference TRBV3-1 and TRBJ2-2, the complete variable domain is DTAVSQTPKYLVTQMGNDKSIKCEQNLGHDTMYWYKQDSKKFLKIMFSYNNKELIINETVPNRFSPKSPDKAHLNLHINSLELGDSAVYFCASSQRDGGELFFGEGSRLTVL.

This sequence joins TRBV27 and TRBJ1-5; D is unclear. CDR1 and CDR2 (germline): MNHEY, SMNVEV (reference sequence). This CDR3 is 14 amino acids long. Trimming pared 7 bases from V and 0 bases from J, leaving 10 bases between. The CDR3 here is CASKQIDSNQPQHF. As DNA, the CDR3 is TGTGCCAGCAAGCAGATCGATAGCAATCAGCCCCAGCATTTT.

The J gene is TRBJ1-2, the V gene TRBV12-3 or TRBV12-4, with 8 positions matching TRBD1. V lost 5 bases and J lost 3; bases outside the gene matches: 17. There are 18 residues in the CDR3. The chain's CDR3 is CASSPLPGTGGPDYGYTF. Here the CDR3 DNA reads TGTGCCAGCAGTCCTCTCCCCGGGACAGGTGGTCCAGACTATGGCTACACCTTC.

This clonotype was observed a handful of times. V usage is TRBV29-1 and J usage is TRBJ1-2, with D maybe TRBD1 (5 bases). The CDR3 loop spans 13 amino acids. Germline CDR1 SQVTM, CDR2 ANQGSEA. Trimming left V 1 base short and J 6 bases short, with 12 bases between. The CDR3 loop is CSVEVGGAHGYTF. In DNA, the CDR3 is TGCAGCGTTGAAGTAGGAGGGGCCCATGGCTACACCTTC.

The V call is TRBV4-2, the J call TRBJ2-4; no firm D call. Trimming took off 1 base at V and 1 base at J, with 8 bases between the two ends. Germline CDR1 LGHNA, CDR2 YNFKEQ. The CDR3 sequence is 15 residues long. This chain's CDR3 is CASSQVYGAKNIQYF. CDR3 nucleotides: TGTGCCAGCAGCCAAGTTTACGGGGCCAAAAACATTCAGTACTTC.

The chain recombines TRBV24-1 with TRBJ1-1, with a possible D match to TRBD1 (6 bases). Germline CDR1 reads KGHDR; CDR2 reads SFDVKD. This CDR3 has 12 residues. The V end lost 4 bases, the J end lost 8 bases, and 10 bases lay between the germline ends. The CDR3 DNA reads as TGTGCCACCAGTGACTTTACAGGGGAAGCTTTCTTT. This gives the protein CATSDFTGEAFF.

This clonotype came up a few times. The genes are TRBV7-8 and TRBJ2-3; D might be TRBD1 (5 bases). The CDR3 is made up of 16 amino acids. From germline, CDR1 is SGHVS and CDR2 FQNEAQ. Trimming stripped 0 bases from V and 1 base from J, with 11 bases between. The CDR3 DNA sequence: TGTGCCAGCAGCTTAGCGCGCTGGGGCCGCACAGATACGCAGTATTTT. Protein sequence: CASSLARWGRTDTQYF.

This clonotype was seen a handful of times. The V gene is TRBV15, the J gene TRBJ2-7; tentatively, D is TRBD1 or TRBD2 (5 bases each). Trimming stripped 1 base from V and 0 bases from J, with 13 bases between. The germline V gene encodes CDR1 LNHNV and CDR2 YYDKDF (reference sequence). This CDR3 contains 16 residues. CDR3 sequence reads: CATSRGDVGNSYEQYF. CDR3 coding DNA: TGTGCCACCAGCAGAGGGGACGTCGGAAACTCCTACGAGCAGTACTTC.

This clonotype was recorded a few times. J is TRBJ2-1 and V is TRBV2; D may be TRBD2 (5 bases). The CDR3 length is 12 residues. Trimming removed 4 bases from V and 11 bases from J, with 12 bases in between. Germline V lookup: CDR1 SNHLY, CDR2 FYNNEI. DNA for the CDR3: TGTGCCAGCAGTGTTGGGCGGGTGAAGCAGTTCTTC. This gives the protein CASSVGRVKQFF.

The rearrangement uses TRBV19 and TRBJ2-1; 7 nucleotides agree with TRBD2. From germline, CDR1 is LNHDA and CDR2 SQIVND (reference sequence). The CDR3 extends over 13 amino acids. V gave up 10 bases and J gave up 7 bases; unmatched junction bases: 10. The DNA of the CDR3 is TGTGCCACCAGACTAGCCCCAGCAAATGAGCAGTTCTTC. Encoded protein: CATRLAPANEQFF.

This clonotype showed up just a few times. The gene calls are TRBV5-1 and TRBJ2-5, with D unclear. The ends were cut back, 5 bases at V and 1 base at J, with 21 bases in the middle. The V gene's germline CDR1 is SGHRS and CDR2 YFSETQ. This CDR3 has 17 residues. The CDR3 bases are TGCGCCAGCAGTCGGACCAGGCAGATAGGGTCCCAAGAGACCCAGTACTTC. It is translated as CASSRTRQIGSQETQYF. The full variable domain, completed using reference TRBV5-1 and TRBJ2-5, is KAGVTQTPRYLIKTRGQQVTLSCSPISGHRSVSWYQQTPGQGLQFLFEYFSETQRNKGNFPGRFSGRQFSNSRSEMNVSTLELGDSALYLCASSRTRQIGSQETQYFGPGTRLLVL.

This clonotype was found a few times. The chain combines TRBV5-1 with TRBJ2-7, with TRBD1 matching 7 bases. Germline V gene sequence: CDR1 SGHRS, CDR2 YFSETQ. The CDR3 extends over 12 amino acids. V lost 5 bases, J lost 7 bases, and 6 bases stayed unmatched. The CDR3 DNA reads TGCGCCAGCAGGTTATCAGGGGGTGAGCAGTACTTC. Its translation: CASRLSGGEQYF.

The chain employs TRBV6-5 and TRBJ2-1, with 11 nucleotides matching TRBD2. Germline loops: CDR1 MNHEY, CDR2 SVGAGI. This CDR3 comprises 16 residues. V was pared by 2 bases and J by 6 bases, with 6 bases of the junction left unmatched. The CDR3 protein is CASSYIAGGPRNEQFF. The DNA for the CDR3 is TGTGCCAGCAGTTACATAGCGGGAGGGCCCCGCAATGAGCAGTTCTTC.